The source of this T cell receptor beta chain is a study of siplizumab effects on memory and regulatory T cells. Study observations and caveats: Few alloreactive clones mapped to unstimulated subsets. A major contribution to the alloresponse seemed to be made by naive T cells, which seemed more diverse than memory cells. Proliferating Tregs taken from siplizumab cultures were not shown to have a confirmed suppressive function.

V shed 4 bases, J shed 2 bases, and the junction held 8 bases outside the gene matches. The CDR3 loop spans 16 amino acids. Germline CDR1 is LNHDA and CDR2 is SQIVND (reference sequence). Remarks on this clone: Its specificity is not known.

Here immunoSEQ multiplex PCR was the method, and the copy in TCRdb shows in-frame clones only, minus some. The data show roughly 100,000 clones, 93% seen once. The V and J genes are TRBV19 and TRBJ2-1; TRBD1 aligns across 7 bases. The TCR sequence derives from a human donor in good health. Sequencing input: CD8+ T cells sorted from blood. The CDR3 coding sequence is TGTGCCAGTAGTACCGATGAGGGACAGCCCTACAATGAGCAGTTCTTC. Its protein is CASSTDEGQPYNEQFF. The full variable domain, rest sourced from reference TRBV19 and TRBJ2-1, is DGGITQSPKYLFRKEGQNVTLSCEQNLNHDAMYWYRQDPGQGLRLIYYSQIVNDFQKGDIAEGYSVSREKKESFPLTVTSAQKNPTAFYLCASSTDEGQPYNEQFFGPGTRLTVL.